This entry lists 5 T cell receptor beta chains sequenced from one sample in a study of cytomegalovirus exposure and HLA in healthy donors. PCR involved 60 Vbeta and 13 Jbeta primers. The table came from immunoSEQ multiplex PCR; TCRdb's copy has only in-frame clones and leaves some out. Seen here are 150,000 or so clones, about 71% observed once, and the top ten hold 2.1%. What was sequenced was PBMCs. These receptors all come from a woman aged 60-75 years in good health and CMV-seropositive.

The rearrangement uses TRBV28 and TRBJ2-5, with 13 bases identical to TRBD2. This CDR3 contains 15 residues. Germline V lookup: CDR1 MDHEN, CDR2 SYDVKM. The trim removed 7 bases at V and 5 bases at J, leaving 7 bases unmatched. The CDR3 bases are TGTGCCAGCACCCCCGGGACTAGCGGGATTGAGACCCAGTACTTC. Its translation is CASTPGTSGIETQYF.

This clone has only one observation. DNA for the CDR3: TGTGCCAGCAGCCAAACAGGGGAGGAGGCCAAAAACATTCAGTACTTC. Residues: CASSQTGEEAKNIQYF. The chain is built from TRBV5-6 and TRBJ2-4, with D possibly being TRBD1 (7 bases). Germline CDR1 reads SGHDT; CDR2 reads YYEEEE. The length of the CDR3 is 16 residues. Deletions cut 4 bases from V and 1 base from J, with 15 bases between.

A note on this clone: Other nucleotide sequences in the sample specify the same CDR3. The genes are TRBV18 and TRBJ1-1, with 8 bases identical to TRBD1. This CDR3 spans 14 amino acids. The V and J ends lost 3 bases and 5 bases, in that order; junction bases with no gene match: 5. The germline V gene has CDR1 KGHSH and CDR2 LQKENI. Here the CDR3 reads CASSPGQGRTEAFF. The CDR3 DNA reads TGTGCCAGCTCACCCGGACAGGGTAGGACTGAAGCTTTCTTT.

This clone was observed a few times. The V and J genes are TRBV9 and TRBJ2-7; tentatively, D is TRBD2 (6 bases). Between the trimmed V and J ends, which lost 0 bases and 2 bases, there was a span of 9 bases. Germline V gives CDR1 SGDLS, CDR2 YYNGEE. There are 14 residues in the CDR3. CDR3 sequence: CASSVGLGTYEQYF. Here the CDR3 DNA reads TGTGCCAGCAGCGTAGGACTAGGAACCTACGAGCAGTACTTC.

This chain uses TRBV5-6 with TRBJ1-2; D perhaps matches TRBD1 (5 bases). CDR1 and CDR2 from the germline V gene are SGHDT and YYEEEE. Trimming left V 8 bases short and J 4 bases short, with 12 bases between. The CDR3 runs to 12 residues. The CDR3: CASSGEPYGYTF. CDR3 sequence (DNA): TGTGCCAGTTCGGGGGAGCCCTATGGCTACACCTTC.